This T cell receptor (beta chain) was sequenced during a study of vaccination and CD4 T cells after COVID-19. The study's findings and limits: In convalescent patients, a median roughly 84% of post-vaccine SARS-CoV-2-reactive clones appeared only after vaccination.

With the Oncomine TCR Beta short-read assay, DNA from cultured CD4+ T cells was sequenced. Genomic DNA was isolated from cultured CD4+ T cells. From the PCR reads, TCRdb called clonotypes with MiXCR, one entry per CDR3 protein. Of 15,000 or so distinct CDR3 sequences listed, approximately 67% are singletons. The CDR3 length is 15 residues. Germline lookup yields CDR1 SQVTM and CDR2 ANQGSEA. V was cut by 8 bases and J by 0 bases, with 16 bases left in between. Treatment specified: roughly 10-day PBMC culture with coronavirus spike peptide pools or control peptides (ViraFEST assay). With peptide pools, ViraFEST first expanded antigen-specific T cells and afterwards sequenced their TCRs. As for this clonotype: Its antigen is currently unknown.

The sequenced sample was CD4+ T cells from blood, cultured in vitro. The origin of this receptor is a human donor who had recovered from COVID-19. The chain employs TRBV29-1 and TRBJ1-4; perhaps TRBD1 as D (5 bases). CDR3 DNA: TGCAGCATCAGGGAATGGGGTGCAACTAATGAAAAACTGTTTTTT. Amino acids: CSIREWGATNEKLFF. The entire variable domain, with the rest obtained from reference TRBV29-1 and TRBJ1-4, is as follows: SAVISQKPSRDICQRGTSLTIQCQVDSQVTMMFWYRQQPGQSLTLIATANQGSEATYESGFVIDKFPISRPNLTFSTLTVSNMSPEDSSIYLCSIREWGATNEKLFFGSGTQLSVL.